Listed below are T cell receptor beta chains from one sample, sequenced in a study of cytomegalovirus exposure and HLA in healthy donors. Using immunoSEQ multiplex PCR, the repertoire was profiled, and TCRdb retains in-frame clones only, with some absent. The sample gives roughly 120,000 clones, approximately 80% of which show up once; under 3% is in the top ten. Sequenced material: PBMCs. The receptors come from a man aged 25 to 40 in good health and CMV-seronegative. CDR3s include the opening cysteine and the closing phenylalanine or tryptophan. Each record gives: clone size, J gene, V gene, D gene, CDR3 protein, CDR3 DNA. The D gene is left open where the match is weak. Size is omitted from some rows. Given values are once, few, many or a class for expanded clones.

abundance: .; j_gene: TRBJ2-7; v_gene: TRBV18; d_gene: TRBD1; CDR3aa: CASSPPGQGAYEQYF; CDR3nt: TGTGCCAGCTCACCGCCGGGACAGGGGGCGTACGAGCAGTACTTC
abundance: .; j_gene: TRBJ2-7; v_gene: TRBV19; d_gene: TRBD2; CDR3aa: CASSGGSWGEQYF; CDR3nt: TGTGCCAGTAGCGGCGGGAGCTGGGGCGAGCAGTACTTC
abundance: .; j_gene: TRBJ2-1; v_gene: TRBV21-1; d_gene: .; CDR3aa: CASSNRTAYNEQFF; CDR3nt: TGTGCCAGCAGCAATCGGACAGCCTACAATGAGCAGTTCTTC
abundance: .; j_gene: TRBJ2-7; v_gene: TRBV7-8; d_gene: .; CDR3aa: CASSLGQLVEQYF; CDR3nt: TGTGCCAGCAGCTTAGGACAGTTAGTCGAGCAGTACTTC
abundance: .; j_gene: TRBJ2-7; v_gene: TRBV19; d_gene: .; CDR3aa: CASSIDGPYEQYF; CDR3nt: TGTGCCAGTAGTATAGATGGCCCCTACGAGCAGTACTTC
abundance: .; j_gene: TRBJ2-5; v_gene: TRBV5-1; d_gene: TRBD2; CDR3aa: CASSSGLVQETQYF; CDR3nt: TGCGCCAGCAGCTCGGGACTAGTCCAAGAGACCCAGTACTTC
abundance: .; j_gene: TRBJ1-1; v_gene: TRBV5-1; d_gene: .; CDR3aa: CASSLVGGGTEAFF; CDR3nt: TGCGCCAGCAGCTTGGTCGGCGGGGGCACTGAAGCTTTCTTT
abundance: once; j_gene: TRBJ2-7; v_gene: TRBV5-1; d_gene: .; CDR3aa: CASSFQGEQYF; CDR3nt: TGCGCCAGCAGCTTCCAGGGTGAGCAGTACTTC
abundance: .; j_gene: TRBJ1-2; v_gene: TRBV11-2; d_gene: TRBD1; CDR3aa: CASSLDRTGYYGYTF; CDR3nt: TGTGCCAGCAGCTTAGATCGGACAGGATACTATGGCTACACCTTC
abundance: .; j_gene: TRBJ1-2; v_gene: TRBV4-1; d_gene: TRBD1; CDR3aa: CASSQDRIGRGRSNYGYTF; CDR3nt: TGCGCCAGCAGCCAAGATCGGATTGGCAGGGGGCGATCGAACTATGGCTACACCTTC